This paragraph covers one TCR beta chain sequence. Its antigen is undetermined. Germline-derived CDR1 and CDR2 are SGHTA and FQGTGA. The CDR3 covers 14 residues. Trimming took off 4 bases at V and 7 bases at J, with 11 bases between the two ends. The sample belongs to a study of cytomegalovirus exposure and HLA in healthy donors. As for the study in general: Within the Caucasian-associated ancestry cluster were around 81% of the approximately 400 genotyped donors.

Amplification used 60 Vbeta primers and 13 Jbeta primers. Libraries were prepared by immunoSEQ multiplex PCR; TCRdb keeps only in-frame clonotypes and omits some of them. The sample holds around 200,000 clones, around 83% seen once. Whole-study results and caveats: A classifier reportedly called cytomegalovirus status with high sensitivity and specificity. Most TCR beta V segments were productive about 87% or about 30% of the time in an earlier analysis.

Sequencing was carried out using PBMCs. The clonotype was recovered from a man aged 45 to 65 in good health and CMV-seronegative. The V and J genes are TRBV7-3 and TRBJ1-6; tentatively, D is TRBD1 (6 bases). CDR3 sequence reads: CASSSTGRNSPLHF. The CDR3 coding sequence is TGTGCCAGCAGCTCGACAGGCAGGAATTCACCCCTCCACTTT.